This T cell receptor beta chain came from a study of T cell clonotyping in hematopoietic cell transplantation. TCRdb keeps only in-frame clones here, not all; method: immunoSEQ multiplex PCR. The sample consists of more than 15,000 clones, 85% to 95% of them appearing once. Trimming at V came to 1 base and at J to 7 bases, leaving 6 bases not matched to a gene. The CDR3 totals 14 residues. Per germline, CDR1 GTSNPN and CDR2 SVGIG (reference sequence). The rearrangement uses TRBV30 and TRBJ1-1, with TRBD1 matching 10 bases. The sample consisted of peripheral blood mononuclear cells. The source is a man in his forties in good health. Some clones in this sample may be carry-over from other donors' samples. This CDR3 reads CAWSGGTGDNEAFF. The CDR3 DNA sequence: TGTGCCTGGAGTGGGGGGACAGGGGACAATGAAGCTTTCTTT.